These 22 T cell receptor beta chains share one sample of origin, sequenced in a study of CD8+CD57+ T cells in acquired aplastic anemia. Profiles of TCR beta VDJ and CDR3 were generated from a genomic DNA template. TCRdb re-derived calls from the reads in MiXCR, one entry per CDR3 protein. In the table there are 190,000 or so distinct CDR3 sequences, around 60% of which are singletons. Sequencing was carried out using sorted CD4+, CD8+, or CD8+CD57+ T cells (not recorded which) from PBMCs. The receptors originated from a human donor in good health.

This chain connects TRBV5-5 to TRBJ1-5; 8 bases agree with TRBD1. This CDR3 region has 16 residues. Germline values: CDR1 SGHKS, CDR2 YYEKEE (reference sequence). V was pared by 4 bases and J by 5 bases, with 11 bases of the junction left unmatched. The CDR3 region has the DNA TGTGCCAGCAGCACCAAGGACAGGGATGCACATCAGCCCCAGCATTTT. Amino acids: CASSTKDRDAHQPQHF.

This clonotype showed up just once. The chain has TRBV29-1 and TRBJ2-2; no firm D call. The CDR3 length is 13 residues. The V end lost 5 bases, the J end lost 0 bases, and 7 bases lay between the germline ends. Germline values: CDR1 SQVTM, CDR2 ANQGSEA. The CDR3 sequence is CSVMRTNTGELFF. The CDR3, as DNA: TGCAGCGTTATGCGTACGAACACCGGGGAGCTGTTTTTT.

The chain combines TRBV7-2 with TRBJ2-7; D remains ambiguous. V was cut by 5 bases and J by 4 bases, with 9 bases left in between. In germline, CDR1 is SGHTA, CDR2 FQGNSA. This CDR3 comprises 12 residues. CDR3 sequence reads: CASSPIGYEQYF. The CDR3 DNA is TGTGCCAGCAGCCCAATCGGGTACGAGCAGTACTTC.

The rearrangement uses TRBV5-1 and TRBJ2-7; D call uncertain. Trimming stripped 4 bases from V and 2 bases from J, with 13 bases between. The CDR3 contains 14 residues. Germline loops: CDR1 SGHRS, CDR2 YFSETQ. CDR3 coding DNA: TGCGCCAGCAGCCAAGACGACACGGCCTACGAGCAGTACTTC. This gives the protein CASSQDDTAYEQYF.

This clonotype appeared many times. The V call is TRBV14, the J call TRBJ2-3, with 12 bases aligning to TRBD2. The CDR3 is made up of 17 amino acids. After removal of 4 bases from V and 6 bases from J, the junction contained 11 bases not matched to a gene. CDR1 is SGHDN and CDR2 is FVKESK in the germline V gene. The CDR3 reads CASSPTASGGAYDTQYF. As DNA, the CDR3 is TGTGCCAGCAGCCCAACGGCTAGCGGGGGGGCATATGATACGCAGTATTTT.

This clonotype was recorded at least ten times. The CDR3 protein is CASSYGAVYNEQFF. The CDR3 region has the DNA TGTGCCAGCAGTTATGGAGCTGTTTACAATGAGCAGTTCTTC. The V gene is TRBV27, the J gene TRBJ2-1; D is uncertain. CDR1 and CDR2 (germline): MNHEY, SMNVEV (reference sequence). CDR3 length equals 14 residues. The V end lost 4 bases, the J end lost 4 bases, and 11 bases lay between the germline ends.

CDR3 protein: CSAGERQGSNQPQHF. In nucleotides, the CDR3 is TGCAGTGCTGGGGAGAGACAGGGTAGCAATCAGCCCCAGCATTTT. The chain couples TRBV20-1 to TRBJ1-5; TRBD1 matches 7 bases. V was clipped by 5 bases and J by 0 bases; unmatched bases: 7. CDR3 size: 15 residues. Germline lookup yields CDR1 DFQATT and CDR2 SNEGSKA (reference sequence).

This clonotype was observed a handful of times. V usage is TRBV6-1 and J usage is TRBJ2-2; 15 bases match TRBD2. CDR3 length: 17 residues. The germline gives CDR1 MNHNS, CDR2 SASEGT. Unmatched junction bases numbered 3, after V lost 4 bases and J lost 3 bases. The DNA for the CDR3 is TGTGCCAGCAGTGGGACTAGCGGGGGGGCACACACCGGGGAGCTGTTTTTT. This encodes CASSGTSGGAHTGELFF.

In its sample, this clonotype was seen many times. This chain uses TRBV9 with TRBJ1-3; no firm D call. Trimming removed 0 bases from V and 0 bases from J, with 10 bases in between. The CDR3 runs to 16 residues. From germline, CDR1 is SGDLS and CDR2 YYNGEE. For the CDR3, the DNA is TGTGCCAGCAGCGTAGATCCGCAGGTCTCTGGAAACACCATATATTTT. This gives the protein CASSVDPQVSGNTIYF. Variable domain in full (rest from reference TRBV9 and TRBJ1-3): DSGVTQTPKHLITATGQRVTLRCSPRSGDLSVYWYQQSLDQGLQFLIQYYNGEERAKGNILERFSAQQFPDLHSELNLSSLELGDSALYFCASSVDPQVSGNTIYFGEGSWLTVV.

The rearrangement links TRBV2 to TRBJ1-6; no clear D. CDR3 length equals 12 residues. The germline V gene encodes CDR1 SNHLY and CDR2 FYNNEI. V was trimmed by 7 bases and J by 3 bases, leaving 4 bases between them. CDR3 coding DNA: TGTGCCAGCACCTTCTATAATTCACCCCTCCACTTT. Translation: CASTFYNSPLHF.

The chain links TRBV2 to TRBJ2-5; 9 nucleotides line up with TRBD1. The CDR3 length is 14 residues. Looked up from germline, CDR1 is SNHLY and CDR2 is FYNNEI. V gave up 5 bases and J gave up 7 bases; unmatched junction bases: 8. CDR3 residues: CASSLEQGAGTQYF. CDR3 bases: TGTGCCAGCAGTTTAGAACAGGGGGCGGGGACCCAGTACTTC.

The gene calls are TRBV7-9 and TRBJ1-6; tentatively, D is TRBD1 (5 bases). Trimming took 5 bases from V and 9 from J, leaving 8 bases between them. CDR1 and CDR2 from the germline V gene are SEHNR and FQNEAQ (reference sequence). The CDR3 is made up of 12 amino acids. The CDR3: CASSDSSSPLHF. In nucleotides, the CDR3 is TGTGCCAGCAGCGACAGCTCTTCACCCCTCCACTTT.

The table lists this clonotype with a few counts. V is TRBV27 and J is TRBJ1-3; 8 positions match TRBD1. Germline V lookup: CDR1 MNHEY, CDR2 SMNVEV (reference sequence). V was pared by 5 bases and J by 1 base, with 4 bases of the junction left unmatched. The CDR3 has 15 amino acids. CDR3 loop: CASSPDRASGNTIYF. CDR3 nucleotides: TGTGCCAGCAGTCCGGACAGGGCTTCTGGAAACACCATATATTTT.

As for this clonotype: The junction departs from germline at one end; a sequencing error may be responsible. The rearrangement joins TRBV7-9 to TRBJ2-3, with 7 bases identical to TRBD2. Germline V gene data show CDR1 as SEHNR and CDR2 as FQNEAQ (reference sequence). The CDR3 consists of 16 residues. CDR3 sequence (DNA): TGCGCCAGCAGCCCAGTTCGCGGGAGTCTCGCAGATACGCAGTACTTT. It yields the protein CASSPVRGSLADTQYF.

In this sample, this clonotype turned up once. This chain joins TRBV7-2 and TRBJ2-1; maybe TRBD2 (5 bases). The CDR3 sequence is 14 residues long. Germline assignment: CDR1 SGHTA and CDR2 FQGNSA. Trimming pared 4 bases from V and 12 bases from J, leaving 19 bases between. CDR3 DNA sequence: TGTGCCAGCAGCTCGCGCGCTGCGGGCGCCGGGCAGTTCTTC. This codes for CASSSRAAGAGQFF.

This chain connects TRBV20-1 to TRBJ2-5, with 8 bases lining up with TRBD1. Germline V CDR1 and CDR2: DFQATT, SNEGSKA (reference sequence). With V trimmed by 4 bases and J by 2 bases, 3 bases remained unmatched. This CDR3 has 13 amino acids. CDR3 bases: TGCAGTGCTACGGGACAGGATCAAGAGACCCAGTACTTC. It specifies CSATGQDQETQYF.

The CDR3: CASKFGENTEAFF. CDR3 in DNA: TGTGCCAGCAAGTTTGGGGAGAACACTGAAGCTTTCTTT. V is TRBV2 and J is TRBJ1-1; no definite D call. This CDR3 is 13 amino acids long. CDR1 SNHLY and CDR2 FYNNEI come from the germline V gene. The V end was cut by 7 bases, the J end by 1 base, with 10 bases between.

The chain couples TRBV20-1 to TRBJ1-1; TRBD1 might be the D (5 bases). V shed 6 bases and J shed 0 bases, with 11 bases lying between them. CDR3 length: 13 amino acids. The germline gives CDR1 DFQATT, CDR2 SNEGSKA (reference sequence). For the CDR3, the DNA is TGCAGTGCGGGGGACGGATTGAACACTGAAGCTTTCTTT. Encoded protein: CSAGDGLNTEAFF.

This clonotype was seen only a few times. This rearrangement joins TRBV7-2 to TRBJ2-1; possibly TRBD2 for D (7 bases). CDR3 length: 15 residues. Trimming cost V 5 bases and J 5 bases, with 16 bases left between them. Germline-derived CDR1 and CDR2 are SGHTA and FQGNSA. Here the CDR3 DNA reads TGTGCCAGCAGCCCAGAGGGGGGGGCTAACAATGAGCAGTTCTTC. It is translated as CASSPEGGANNEQFF.

V is TRBV20-1 and J is TRBJ2-5; D unclear. From germline, CDR1 is DFQATT and CDR2 SNEGSKA (reference sequence). The CDR3 runs 15 residues. The germline V and J ends were trimmed by 0 bases and 2 bases, with 13 bases remaining between them. CDR3 residues: CSARDPQNSQETQYF. DNA for the CDR3: TGCAGTGCTAGAGATCCTCAGAACAGTCAAGAGACCCAGTACTTC.

This clonotype has at least ten counts. The chain carries TRBV6-5 and TRBJ1-5, with D hard to call. The germline V gene has CDR1 MNHEY and CDR2 SVGAGI. Deletions cut 0 bases from V and 7 bases from J, with 7 bases between. This CDR3 has 13 amino acids. The CDR3 reads CASSYSGFQPQHF. In nucleotides, the CDR3 is TGTGCCAGCAGTTACTCGGGGTTCCAGCCCCAGCATTTT.

The rearrangement joins TRBV20-1 to TRBJ2-6; TRBD1 matches 7 bases. The CDR3 is 14 residues long. Trimming at V came to 6 bases and at J to 4 bases, leaving 6 bases not matched to a gene. Per germline, CDR1 DFQATT and CDR2 SNEGSKA (reference sequence). The CDR3 sequence: CSARGTSGANVLTF. The CDR3 DNA is TGCAGTGCCAGGGGGACCTCGGGGGCCAACGTCCTGACTTTC.